The 18 T cell receptor beta chains in this list originate from one sample, sequenced in a study of control samples from healthy donors and cancer patients. The protocol was immunoSEQ multiplex PCR, while the TCRdb copy is restricted to in-frame clones and leaves out a portion. The sample includes 120,000 or so clones, around 87% seen only once; the top ten take 2.9%. Sequenced sample: blood. These receptors were collected from a man in his 60s in good health.

The chain employs TRBV14 and TRBJ2-2; no firm D call. CDR3 length equals 13 residues. The germline CDR1 and CDR2 sequences are SGHDN and FVKESK. Trimming cost V 2 bases and J 6 bases, with 7 bases left between them. The CDR3 DNA reads as TGTGCCAGCAGCCAAAGAATGGCCGGGGAGCTGTTTTTT. Residues: CASSQRMAGELFF.

The chain links TRBV27 to TRBJ1-1; D not resolved. This CDR3 has 15 amino acids. Per the germline V gene, CDR1 is MNHEY and CDR2 is SMNVEV (reference sequence). V was cut by 2 bases and J by 2 bases, with 12 bases left in between. CDR3 DNA: TGTGCCAGCAGTTTACACACTGCCCCCAACACTGAAGCTTTCTTT. Translating it yields CASSLHTAPNTEAFF.

The chain couples TRBV5-1 to TRBJ1-6, with D unclear. CDR1 is SGHRS and CDR2 is YFSETQ in the germline V gene. V gave up 0 bases and J gave up 10 bases, with 8 bases separating them. The CDR3 has 13 residues. The CDR3 is CASSLEEDSPLHF. The CDR3 nucleotides read TGCGCCAGCAGCTTGGAGGAAGACTCACCCCTCCACTTT.

V is TRBV7-2 and J is TRBJ2-3; 7 positions match TRBD1. V lost 0 bases, J lost 6 bases, and 6 bases stayed unmatched. In germline, CDR1 is SGHTA, CDR2 FQGNSA. The CDR3 sequence is 15 residues long. The CDR3: CASSLATGSRDTQYF. CDR3 sequence (DNA): TGTGCCAGCAGCTTAGCGACAGGGTCGAGGGATACGCAGTATTTT.

V gene TRBV6-4 combines with J gene TRBJ1-6; D gene uncertain. Germline V lookup: CDR1 MRHNA, CDR2 SNTAGT. V was trimmed by 0 bases and J by 7 bases, leaving 10 bases between them. This CDR3 comprises 15 residues. DNA of the CDR3: TGTGCCAGCAGTGACTCAGGGTTTGGCAATTCACCCCTCCACTTT. Protein sequence: CASSDSGFGNSPLHF.

CDR3 sequence: CASSESGGHTEAFF. CDR3 nucleotide sequence: TGCGCCAGCAGTGAGTCGGGGGGGCACACTGAAGCTTTCTTT. This chain uses TRBV10-1 with TRBJ1-1; the D gene is possibly TRBD1 (6 bases). Trimming stripped 0 bases from V and 3 bases from J, with 8 bases between. The CDR3 covers 14 residues. Germline loops: CDR1 WNHNN, CDR2 SYGVQD (reference sequence).

J is TRBJ1-3 and V is TRBV9, with 10 nucleotides matching TRBD1. The CDR3 consists of 16 residues. CDR1 is SGDLS and CDR2 is YYNGEE in the germline V gene. V shed 3 bases, J shed 7 bases, and the junction held 10 bases outside the gene matches. The CDR3: CASSAAGTGVGNTIYF. The CDR3 DNA sequence: TGTGCCAGCAGCGCCGCCGGGACAGGGGTCGGGAACACCATATATTTT.

The V and J genes are TRBV19 and TRBJ2-3; D call uncertain. The CDR3 sequence is 11 residues long. CDR1 LNHDA and CDR2 SQIVND come from the germline V gene (reference sequence). Trimming removed 2 bases from V and 5 bases from J, with 2 bases in between. Here the CDR3 DNA reads TGTGCCAGTAGTATAAGAGATACGCAGTATTTT. It yields the protein CASSIRDTQYF.

The V and J genes are TRBV5-1 and TRBJ2-7, with 10 bases identical to TRBD1. The CDR3 sequence is 16 residues long. Germline CDR1 is SGHRS and CDR2 is YFSETQ. V was pared by 1 base and J by 7 bases, with 11 bases of the junction left unmatched. The CDR3 spells CASSLWDRGGASEQYF. The DNA for the CDR3 is TGCGCCAGCAGCTTGTGGGACAGGGGTGGAGCGTCGGAGCAGTACTTC.

The V gene is TRBV28, the J gene TRBJ2-7; 9 bases are shared with TRBD1. This CDR3 is built from 15 residues. Germline values: CDR1 MDHEN, CDR2 SYDVKM. With V trimmed by 7 bases and J by 5 bases, 12 bases remained unmatched. CDR3 residues: CASNAPDRGTHEQYF. The CDR3 bases are TGTGCCAGCAACGCCCCTGACAGGGGGACACACGAGCAGTACTTC.

The J gene is TRBJ2-5, the V gene TRBV7-2; D perhaps matches TRBD1 (7 bases). The CDR3 is 14 amino acids. Germline CDR1 reads SGHTA; CDR2 reads FQGNSA. V gave up 4 bases and J gave up 2 bases, with 11 bases separating them. The CDR3 here is CASSYQGGQETQYF. The CDR3 nucleotides are TGTGCCAGCAGCTACCAGGGGGGTCAAGAGACCCAGTACTTC.

This clone was recorded once. The V gene is TRBV11-2, the J gene TRBJ1-4; 7 bases align to TRBD1. The trim removed 8 bases at V and 0 bases at J, leaving 9 bases unmatched. CDR1 is SGHAT and CDR2 is FQNNGV in the germline V gene. There are 16 residues in the CDR3. The CDR3 reads CASRQGGSPTNEKLFF. Written as DNA, the CDR3 is TGTGCCAGCCGACAGGGAGGGAGTCCAACTAATGAAAAACTGTTTTTT. The entire variable domain, with the rest obtained from reference TRBV11-2 and TRBJ1-4, is as follows: EAGVAQSPRYKIIEKRQSVAFWCNPISGHATLYWYQQILGQGPKLLIQFQNNGVVDDSQLPKDRFSAERLKGVDSTLKIQPAKLEDSAVYLCASRQGGSPTNEKLFFGSGTQLSVL.

The rearrangement uses TRBV7-9 and TRBJ1-2; 9 nucleotides match TRBD1. CDR1 is SEHNR and CDR2 is FQNEAQ in the germline V gene (reference sequence). J lost 5 bases, V lost 5 bases, and 9 bases had no gene match. The CDR3 extends over 15 amino acids. The CDR3 protein is CASSIRQGVRYGYTF. In DNA, the CDR3 is TGTGCCAGCAGCATACGACAGGGGGTGCGGTATGGCTACACCTTC.

This sequence joins TRBV6-1 and TRBJ1-2; D remains ambiguous. This CDR3 has 12 residues. Trimming cost V 1 base and J 7 bases, with 7 bases left between them. Germline V gives CDR1 MNHNS, CDR2 SASEGT. The DNA for the CDR3 is TGTGCCAGCAGTGAAGTGGGGTCTGGCTACACCTTC. It encodes CASSEVGSGYTF.

The rearrangement uses TRBV12-3 or TRBV12-4 and TRBJ1-5; D gene ambiguous. The CDR3 extends over 13 amino acids. V lost 1 base, J lost 6 bases, and 7 bases lay in between. CDR3 in amino acids: CASSLVEGQPQHF. The CDR3, as DNA: TGTGCCAGCAGTTTAGTAGAGGGTCAGCCCCAGCATTTT.

The chain recombines TRBV4-2 with TRBJ1-5; 8 nucleotides line up with TRBD1. The CDR3 is 15 amino acids. J was trimmed by 5 bases and V by 1 base; bases with no gene match: 4. Per the germline V gene, CDR1 is LGHNA and CDR2 is YNFKEQ. CDR3 region: CASSQVQGGDQPQHF. DNA of the CDR3: TGTGCCAGCAGCCAAGTACAGGGGGGCGATCAGCCCCAGCATTTT.

This chain uses TRBV6-5 with TRBJ2-7; 11 nucleotides match TRBD1. Germline-derived CDR1 and CDR2 are MNHEY and SVGAGI. This CDR3 is built from 15 residues. Unmatched junction bases numbered 7, after V lost 7 bases and J lost 2 bases. The CDR3 sequence: CASKAGTGGTYEQYF. CDR3 coding DNA: TGTGCCAGCAAAGCTGGGACAGGGGGTACCTACGAGCAGTACTTC.

Written as DNA, the CDR3 is TGTGCCAGCAGTTCCGGACAGGGGCGTGAGCAGTTCTTC. It codes for CASSSGQGREQFF. The chain carries TRBV6-5 and TRBJ2-1, with 9 bases fitting TRBD1. V was clipped by 4 bases and J by 9 bases; unmatched bases: 4. CDR3 length: 13 amino acids. Germline CDR1 reads MNHEY; CDR2 reads SVGAGI.